Included here is one TCR beta chain sequence, with context. What it recognizes is unknown. Germline values: CDR1 MNHEY, CDR2 SVGAGI. CDR3 length: 13 amino acids. V lost 8 bases, J lost 1 base, and 11 bases lay in between. These data come from a study of cytomegalovirus exposure and HLA in healthy donors. Study-level information: The early release's HLA-typed donors yielded tens of millions of unique TCRs.

It was with 60 Vbeta and 13 Jbeta primers that the PCR ran. Data came from immunoSEQ multiplex PCR; TCRdb stores just in-frame clones and leaves some out. Of approximately 220,000 clones listed, 82% are singletons. Study findings and constraints: Serostatus for CMV was the only available immune exposure information. Reports described diagnosis of cytomegalovirus status by the classifier as highly specific and sensitive. In an earlier analysis, about 90% or about 30%: the productive usage of most TCR beta V segments.

This clonotype originated in a man in his forties or fifties in good health and CMV-seropositive. V is TRBV6-5 and J is TRBJ1-2; a possible D gene is TRBD1 (6 bases). Sequences were obtained from PBMCs. The CDR3 DNA sequence: TGTGCCAGCGGAGACAGGAATAACTATGGCTACACCTTC. It specifies CASGDRNNYGYTF.